The 23 T cell receptor beta chains below were found in one sample sequenced in a study of T cell responses to AZD1222 COVID-19 vaccine. Sequencing used immunoSEQ multiplex PCR; TCRdb keeps in-frame clones, though not all of them. The sample holds some 130,000 clones, 84% seen once. Sequencing was performed on peripheral blood, taken on day 0 of AZD1222 vaccination. The receptors here all came from an adult in good health.

This rearrangement joins TRBV5-1 to TRBJ1-1; D uncertain. V dropped 6 bases and J dropped 1 base, with 10 bases sitting between them. There are 13 residues in the CDR3. The germline gives CDR1 SGHRS, CDR2 YFSETQ. The CDR3 region is CASTLGPNTEAFF. The CDR3, as DNA: TGCGCCAGCACCCTAGGACCGAACACTGAAGCTTTCTTT.

V gene TRBV5-1 combines with J gene TRBJ1-1, with D hard to call. The V end lost 0 bases, the J end lost 0 bases, and 6 bases lay between the germline ends. CDR1 and CDR2 (germline): SGHRS, YFSETQ. There are 14 residues in the CDR3. The CDR3 bases are TGCGCCAGCAGCTTGGGTGCGGTGAACACTGAAGCTTTCTTT. Residues: CASSLGAVNTEAFF.

The chain joins TRBV27 to TRBJ2-6; possibly TRBD1 for D (8 bases). The CDR3 has 18 amino acids. V lost 5 bases and J 0 bases, leaving 17 bases between the germline ends. The germline gives CDR1 MNHEY, CDR2 SMNVEV (reference sequence). The CDR3 DNA reads TGTGCCAGCAGTGGCAGACAGGGGAGGGACTCTGGGGCCAACGTCCTGACTTTC. Protein sequence: CASSGRQGRDSGANVLTF.

The V call is TRBV9, the J call TRBJ1-2, with TRBD1 as a possible D gene (5 bases). The germline V gene encodes CDR1 SGDLS and CDR2 YYNGEE. Trimming stripped 4 bases from V and 6 bases from J, with 10 bases between. The CDR3 covers 12 residues. Here the CDR3 reads CASSLQGNGYTF. The CDR3 DNA is TGTGCCAGCAGCTTGCAGGGTAATGGCTACACCTTC.

This clone showed up just once. V usage is TRBV5-6 and J usage is TRBJ1-2; 10 bases line up with TRBD1. J lost 4 bases, V lost 6 bases, and 9 bases had no gene match. The germline V gene encodes CDR1 SGHDT and CDR2 YYEEEE. CDR3 length: 15 amino acids. CDR3 bases: TGTGCCAGCACCTTTGGGACAGGGGTGGGCTATGGCTACACCTTC. Residues: CASTFGTGVGYGYTF.

The V gene is TRBV27, the J gene TRBJ1-6; D gene uncertain. CDR1 and CDR2 (germline): MNHEY, SMNVEV (reference sequence). V shed 6 bases and J shed 9 bases, with 12 bases lying between them. This CDR3 is 13 amino acids long. CDR3: CASSLNQASPLHF. The CDR3 nucleotides are TGTGCCAGCAGCCTAAATCAAGCTTCACCCCTCCACTTT.

The chain has TRBV30 and TRBJ2-3; D perhaps matches TRBD2 (6 bases). V was trimmed by 6 bases and J by 2 bases, leaving 21 bases between them. The CDR3 is made up of 16 amino acids. CDR1 and CDR2 from the germline V gene are GTSNPN and SVGIG (reference sequence). The CDR3 spells CACKPRGARITDTQYF. CDR3 nucleotides: TGTGCCTGCAAACCTCGCGGGGCAAGAATCACAGATACGCAGTATTTT.

This rearrangement joins TRBV30 to TRBJ2-3; 10 nucleotides agree with TRBD2. After removal of 0 bases from V and 6 bases from J, the junction contained 6 bases not matched to a gene. This CDR3 contains 15 residues. CDR1 GTSNPN and CDR2 SVGIG come from the germline V gene (reference sequence). The CDR3 DNA is TGTGCCTGGAGTGTACAGAGCGGGGGGGCGGATACGCAGTATTTT. This codes for CAWSVQSGGADTQYF.

The chain joins TRBV7-3 to TRBJ2-1, with D possibly being TRBD2 (6 bases). The CDR3 is 16 amino acids. Germline V gene data show CDR1 as SGHTA and CDR2 as FQGTGA. V dropped 5 bases and J dropped 5 bases, with 19 bases sitting between them. CDR3 sequence (DNA): TGTGCCAGCAGCCTAGCCTCAGGCGGGGCCAACAATGAGCAGTTCTTC. Encoded protein: CASSLASGGANNEQFF.

V is TRBV20-1 and J is TRBJ1-2; D is uncertain. V lost 3 bases, J lost 3 bases, and 14 bases lay in between. This CDR3 has 14 residues. CDR1 and CDR2 from the germline V gene are DFQATT and SNEGSKA (reference sequence). The CDR3 DNA sequence: TGCAGTGCTAGTTCCGGAGAATCCTACTATGGCTACACCTTC. It yields the protein CSASSGESYYGYTF.

The chain uses TRBV19 and TRBJ2-2, with TRBD1 matching over 10 bases. The germline CDR1 and CDR2 sequences are LNHDA and SQIVND (reference sequence). The CDR3 extends over 15 amino acids. With 7 bases clipped from V and 4 bases from J, the junction kept 6 bases outside the gene matches. The CDR3 nucleotides read TGTGCCAGTACGGGACAGGGGAGGACCACCGGGGAGCTGTTTTTT. This codes for CASTGQGRTTGELFF. Full variable domain (remainder filled in from reference TRBV19 and TRBJ2-2): DGGITQSPKYLFRKEGQNVTLSCEQNLNHDAMYWYRQDPGQGLRLIYYSQIVNDFQKGDIAEGYSVSREKKESFPLTVTSAQKNPTAFYLCASTGQGRTTGELFFGEGSRLTVL.

V gene TRBV7-8 combines with J gene TRBJ2-1; no firm D call. This CDR3 has 15 amino acids. Germline V CDR1 and CDR2: SGHVS, FQNEAQ. Trimming removed 4 bases from V and 4 bases from J, with 14 bases in between. DNA of the CDR3: TGTGCCAGCAGCTCTCCAGAGTTCTCTTACAATGAGCAGTTCTTC. Its protein is CASSSPEFSYNEQFF.

The chain carries TRBV5-4 and TRBJ2-7, with D uncertain. Germline CDR1 reads SGHNT; CDR2 reads YYREEE (reference sequence). The CDR3 totals 14 residues. V was shortened by 2 bases and J by 3 bases, with 12 bases between the two germline ends. CDR3 bases: TGTGCCAGCAGCTTATCGGCACAGAACTACGAGCAGTACTTC. Translating it yields CASSLSAQNYEQYF.

V and J are TRBV5-1 and TRBJ1-3; possibly TRBD1 for D (5 bases). Germline V gene lookup returns CDR1 SGHRS and CDR2 YFSETQ. Trimming left V 0 bases short and J 4 bases short, with 14 bases between. CDR3 size: 16 residues. CDR3 bases: TGCGCCAGCAGCTTGGCCGGGACCGTGGTAGGAAACACCATATATTTT. This encodes CASSLAGTVVGNTIYF.

In nucleotides, the CDR3 is TGTGCCAGCTCACAAGAGGGTGGGTCTAATTCACCCCTCCACTTT. Residues: CASSQEGGSNSPLHF. This rearrangement joins TRBV6-5 to TRBJ1-6, with no clear D. Germline CDR1 is MNHEY and CDR2 is SVGAGI. With 8 bases removed from V and 6 bases from J, the gap between germline ends came to 17 bases. The CDR3 has 15 residues.

V is TRBV9 and J is TRBJ1-2; 10 bases are shared with TRBD1. The CDR3 runs 12 residues. Per germline, CDR1 SGDLS and CDR2 YYNGEE. Germline trimming cut 3 bases from V and 10 bases from J; bases unmatched to any gene: 3. The CDR3 region is CASSADRGDYTF. Written as DNA, the CDR3 is TGTGCCAGCAGCGCGGACAGGGGGGACTACACCTTC.

The CDR3 loop is CASRPTGQAHGYTF. The CDR3 DNA is TGTGCCAGCAGACCCACGGGACAGGCCCATGGCTACACCTTC. The chain recombines TRBV28 with TRBJ1-2; the match to TRBD1 covers 8 bases. Germline assignment: CDR1 MDHEN and CDR2 SYDVKM. The length of the CDR3 is 14 residues. J was trimmed by 6 bases and V by 6 bases; bases with no gene match: 9.

This chain joins TRBV5-1 and TRBJ1-1, with D possibly matching TRBD1 (5 bases). V lost 4 bases and J 1 base, leaving 14 bases between the germline ends. The CDR3 covers 15 residues. The V gene's germline CDR1 is SGHRS and CDR2 YFSETQ. DNA of the CDR3: TGCGCCAGCAGCGTCAGGATCGACAGGAACACTGAAGCTTTCTTT. Protein product: CASSVRIDRNTEAFF. The full variable domain, rest sourced from reference TRBV5-1 and TRBJ1-1, is KAGVTQTPRYLIKTRGQQVTLSCSPISGHRSVSWYQQTPGQGLQFLFEYFSETQRNKGNFPGRFSGRQFSNSRSEMNVSTLELGDSALYLCASSVRIDRNTEAFFGQGTRLTVV.

In DNA, the CDR3 is TGTGCCAGCAGCCAGGGGGTTCTGAGGAACACTGAAGCTTTCTTT. This gives the protein CASSQGVLRNTEAFF. The rearrangement joins TRBV3-1 (or the pseudogene TRBV3-2) to TRBJ1-1; perhaps TRBD1 as D (5 bases). CDR3 length: 15 amino acids. Trimming left V 3 bases short and J 1 base short, with 12 bases between. In germline, CDR1 is LGHDT, CDR2 YNNKEL (reference sequence).

CDR3: CASSNQGLQETQYF. CDR3 nucleotide sequence: TGTGCCAGCAGTAACCAGGGATTACAAGAGACCCAGTACTTC. The V call is TRBV28, the J call TRBJ2-5, with D possibly matching TRBD1 (5 bases). This CDR3 has 14 residues. The V gene lost 5 bases and the J gene lost 2 bases, with 12 bases spanning the gap. Germline values: CDR1 MDHEN, CDR2 SYDVKM. The variable domain in full, completed from reference TRBV28 and TRBJ2-5, reads DVKVTQSSRYLVKRTGEKVFLECVQDMDHENMFWYRQDPGLGLRLIYFSYDVKMKEKGDIPEGYSVSREKKERFSLILESASTNQTSMYLCASSNQGLQETQYFGPGTRLLVL.

The V and J genes are TRBV7-8 and TRBJ2-6; D is unclear. V dropped 1 base and J dropped 1 base, with 5 bases sitting between them. The CDR3 totals 15 residues. CDR1 and CDR2 (germline): SGHVS, FQNEAQ. DNA of the CDR3: TGTGCCAGCAGCTTAGGGGCATCTGGGGCCAACGTCCTGACTTTC. Encoded protein: CASSLGASGANVLTF.

This sequence joins TRBV19 and TRBJ2-2; the match to TRBD1 covers 9 bases. V shed 8 bases and J 3 bases; nucleotides not matched to a gene: 10. There are 16 residues in the CDR3. CDR1 and CDR2 (germline): LNHDA, SQIVND (reference sequence). This CDR3 reads CASGTLRDRDTGELFF. CDR3 bases: TGTGCCAGTGGTACCTTAAGGGACAGGGACACCGGGGAGCTGTTTTTT.

V usage is TRBV5-1 and J usage is TRBJ2-7; 8 positions match TRBD2. J gave up 4 bases and V 0 bases, and 15 bases lay outside the gene matches. The CDR3 spans 18 residues. The germline gives CDR1 SGHRS, CDR2 YFSETQ. The CDR3 loop is CASSLELSGVPRGYEQYF. Written as DNA, the CDR3 is TGCGCCAGCAGCTTGGAACTTAGCGGGGTTCCAAGGGGTTACGAGCAGTACTTC.